The 9 T cell receptor beta chains below were found in one sample sequenced in a study of cytomegalovirus exposure and HLA in healthy donors. It was with 60 Vbeta and 13 Jbeta primers that the PCR ran. Measured with immunoSEQ multiplex PCR; TCRdb has only the in-frame clones, and not every one. The table includes more than 150,000 clones, over 65% detected once. What was sequenced was PBMCs. The receptors stem from a man younger than 30 in good health and CMV-seronegative.

V usage is TRBV6-1 and J usage is TRBJ2-7; TRBD2 matches 16 bases. This CDR3 is 16 amino acids long. The V gene end was trimmed by 3 bases and the J gene end by 6 bases; junction bases not matched to a gene: 5. Germline assignment: CDR1 MNHNS and CDR2 SASEGT. The CDR3 region has the DNA TGTGCCAGCAGTGACGGGACTAGCGGGAGGGCCGGCGAGCAGTACTTC. Translated: CASSDGTSGRAGEQYF.

In its sample, this clone was seen once. Other DNA sequences in this specimen translate into the identical CDR3. This chain joins TRBV19 and TRBJ2-5, with TRBD1 as a possible D gene (5 bases). Trimming left V 1 base short and J 4 bases short, with 7 bases between. Germline V gene lookup returns CDR1 LNHDA and CDR2 SQIVND (reference sequence). The length of the CDR3 is 13 residues. The CDR3 loop reads CASSIGGGETQYF. The CDR3 DNA follows: TGTGCCAGTAGTATAGGGGGCGGAGAGACCCAGTACTTC.

The chain joins TRBV7-8 to TRBJ2-2; tentatively, D is TRBD2 (5 bases). The CDR3 contains 17 residues. The germline gives CDR1 SGHVS, CDR2 FQNEAQ. V lost 5 bases to trimming and J lost 3 bases, with 19 bases between them. DNA of the CDR3: TGTGCCAGCAGCCACCGGGCCGGACCGAGGGACACCGGGGAGCTGTTTTTT. Its translation: CASSHRAGPRDTGELFF.

The chain carries TRBV5-4 and TRBJ2-1, with a tentative D call TRBD2 (6 bases). Germline CDR1 is SGHNT and CDR2 is YYREEE (reference sequence). The CDR3 has 12 residues. Trimming cost V 4 bases and J 9 bases, with 11 bases left between them. The CDR3 coding sequence is TGTGCCAGCAGCCCGGGGGTGGGTGAGCAGTTCTTC. This translates into CASSPGVGEQFF.

The rearrangement joins TRBV27 to TRBJ2-7; TRBD2 matches at 11 bases. The germline V gene encodes CDR1 MNHEY and CDR2 SMNVEV (reference sequence). V lost 5 bases, J lost 0 bases, and 3 bases stayed unmatched. The CDR3 sequence is 15 residues long. The CDR3 is CASSTLAGGSYEQYF. CDR3 DNA sequence: TGTGCCAGCAGTACCCTAGCGGGAGGCTCCTACGAGCAGTACTTC.

This chain uses TRBV6-1 with TRBJ1-5, with D possibly matching TRBD1 (5 bases). V dropped 3 bases and J dropped 6 bases, with 9 bases sitting between them. CDR1 MNHNS and CDR2 SASEGT come from the germline V gene. CDR3 size: 13 residues. The CDR3 DNA follows: TGTGCCAGCAGTGACAGGGTGAGTCAGCCCCAGCATTTT. Amino acid sequence: CASSDRVSQPQHF.

The chain is built from TRBV19 and TRBJ2-3; D might be TRBD1 (6 bases). The germline V gene encodes CDR1 LNHDA and CDR2 SQIVND (reference sequence). Trimming shortened V by 6 bases and J by 8 bases, and 9 bases separated the two germline ends. The CDR3 length is 11 residues. The CDR3 nucleotides are TGTGCCAGTAGCGAACAGGGTACGCAGTATTTT. Protein sequence: CASSEQGTQYF. The full variable domain, in which reference TRBV19 and TRBJ2-3 provide the parts outside the CDR3, is DGGITQSPKYLFRKEGQNVTLSCEQNLNHDAMYWYRQDPGQGLRLIYYSQIVNDFQKGDIAEGYSVSREKKESFPLTVTSAQKNPTAFYLCASSEQGTQYFGPGTRLTVL.

This clone was found once. The chain recombines TRBV20-1 with TRBJ2-1, with a tentative D call TRBD2 (6 bases). CDR1 DFQATT and CDR2 SNEGSKA come from the germline V gene (reference sequence). The V end was cut by 6 bases, the J end by 9 bases, with 12 bases between. The CDR3 consists of 11 residues. The DNA for the CDR3 is TGCAGTGCGAAACTAGCCCCTGAGCAGTTCTTC. It specifies CSAKLAPEQFF.

This chain joins TRBV19 and TRBJ2-1; 7 bases match TRBD2. Germline CDR1 reads LNHDA; CDR2 reads SQIVND (reference sequence). This CDR3 is 14 amino acids long. The V segment lost 6 bases and the J segment 4 bases; nucleotides outside the gene matches: 6. Written as DNA, the CDR3 is TGTGCCAGTAGCAGTGGGAGGGCATACAATGAGCAGTTCTTC. Translation: CASSSGRAYNEQFF.